A selection of T cell receptor beta chains follows, all from one sample in a study of PD-1 blockade in classical Hodgkin lymphoma. The table came from immunoSEQ multiplex PCR; TCRdb's copy has only in-frame clones and leaves some out. There are about 98,000 clones in the sample; 81% occur only once, and 15% to 20% lies in the top ten. Here the sequenced sample was peripheral blood mononuclear cells (PBMCs), taken before the second cycle of nivolumab. Receptor source: a human donor with classical Hodgkin lymphoma. The CDR3 runs from the conserved cysteine through the conserved F or W. The D gene is left open where the match is weak. Size is omitted from some rows. Given values are once, few, many or a class for expanded clones.

TRBJ2-5,NA,TRBV5-1,TRBD2,CASSLEWILSGEETQYF,TGCGCCAGCAGCTTGGAATGGATTTTGAGCGGGGAAGAGACCCAGTACTTC
TRBJ1-2,NA,TRBV18,NA,CASSPPSRAGYGYTF,TGTGCCAGCTCACCACCATCCAGGGCGGGCTATGGCTACACCTTC
TRBJ1-4,NA,TRBV19,NA,CASTNRATNEKLFF,TGTGCCAGTACTAACAGAGCAACTAATGAAAAACTGTTTTTT
TRBJ2-3,NA,TRBV27,NA,CASSWLKDSYSTDTQYF,TGTGCCAGCAGTTGGTTGAAGGACTCGTATAGCACAGATACGCAGTATTTT
TRBJ1-1,NA,TRBV6-4,NA,CASRGSAGNTEAFF,TGTGCCAGCAGGGGTTCCGCCGGGAACACTGAAGCTTTCTTT
TRBJ2-2,NA,TRBV4-2,NA,CASSQEGAGNPTGELFF,TGTGCCAGCAGCCAAGAAGGGGCGGGGAATCCTACCGGGGAGCTGTTTTTT
TRBJ2-7,NA,TRBV2,NA,CASSEYYEQYF,TGTGCCAGCAGTGAATACTACGAGCAGTACTTC
TRBJ1-1,NA,TRBV5-4,TRBD1,CASSQNPGQGATEAFF,TGTGCCAGCAGCCAGAACCCGGGACAGGGGGCCACTGAAGCTTTCTTT
TRBJ2-7,NA,TRBV7-6,TRBD1,CASSPGTGPYEQYF,TGTGCCAGCAGCCCCGGGACAGGGCCCTACGAGCAGTACTTC
TRBJ1-5,NA,TRBV23-1,NA,CASDQPQHF,TGCGCCAGTGATCAGCCCCAGCATTTT
TRBJ1-5,few,TRBV6-1,NA,CASRGLGGSNQPQHF,TGTGCCAGCAGAGGACTCGGAGGGAGCAATCAGCCCCAGCATTTT
TRBJ2-5,NA,TRBV27,NA,CASRPHGGKETQYF,TGTGCCAGCAGACCCCACGGGGGTAAAGAGACCCAGTACTTC
TRBJ1-1,few,TRBV5-4,NA,CASSSQLYAEAFF,TGTGCCAGCAGCTCGCAACTTTACGCTGAAGCTTTCTTT
TRBJ1-2,NA,TRBV6-1,NA,CASSAGHLYGYTF,TGTGCCAGCAGTGCGGGACACCTCTATGGCTACACCTTC
TRBJ2-3,NA,TRBV12-5,TRBD1,CASVPDRSTDTQYF,TGTGCTAGTGTCCCGGACAGGAGCACAGATACGCAGTATTTT
TRBJ1-2,NA,TRBV25-1,NA,CASSDRQGRGYTF,TGTGCCAGCAGTGACCGGCAGGGTAGGGGCTACACCTTC
TRBJ2-4,NA,TRBV5-1,NA,CASSLMAVEAKNIQYF,TGCGCCAGCAGCTTGATGGCGGTGGAAGCCAAAAACATTCAGTACTTC
TRBJ1-2,few,TRBV27,NA,CASSLGAISNYGYTF,TGTGCCAGCAGTTTAGGGGCCATCTCTAACTATGGCTACACCTTC
TRBJ2-7,once,TRBV29-1,NA,CSVGRDSYEQYF,TGCAGCGTTGGCAGAGACTCCTACGAGCAGTACTTC
TRBJ2-7,NA,TRBV7-2,NA,CASSLGVGAAYEQYF,TGTGCCAGCAGCTTAGGGGTAGGGGCAGCCTACGAGCAGTACTTC
TRBJ1-5,NA,TRBV18,NA,CASSPVQTGQPQHF,TGTGCCAGCTCACCGGTCCAGACGGGGCAGCCCCAGCATTTT
TRBJ2-3,NA,TRBV13,TRBD1,CASSPRGSWQDTQYF,TGTGCCAGCAGCCCCAGGGGGAGTTGGCAAGATACGCAGTATTTT
TRBJ1-1,few,TRBV6-1,NA,CASTKDSGAEAFF,TGTGCCAGCACCAAGGACAGCGGGGCTGAAGCTTTCTTT
TRBJ2-5,NA,TRBV5-4,TRBD2,CASSQGTSGRGETQYF,TGTGCCAGCAGCCAGGGGACTAGCGGGAGGGGAGAGACCCAGTACTTC
TRBJ2-3,NA,TRBV5-1,NA,CASSLALRTDTQYF,TGCGCCAGCAGCTTGGCCTTGAGGACAGATACGCAGTATTTT
TRBJ2-1,NA,TRBV5-8,NA,CASSLGLANEQFF,TGTGCCAGCAGCTTGGGCCTGGCCAATGAGCAGTTCTTC
TRBJ1-1,NA,TRBV19,NA,CASSRGVVPGNTEAFF,TGTGCCAGTAGTCGAGGGGTTGTACCGGGGAACACTGAAGCTTTCTTT
TRBJ1-2,NA,TRBV19,NA,CASSIRTQGLDYGYTF,TGTGCCAGTAGTATCCGAACTCAGGGACTCGACTATGGCTACACCTTC
TRBJ1-1,few,TRBV19,NA,CASSIGRRQNTEAFF,TGTGCCAGTAGTATAGGGCGCAGGCAGAACACTGAAGCTTTCTTT
TRBJ2-1,NA,TRBV11-3,TRBD2,CASSSHPPGAGGGDEQFF,TGTGCCAGCAGCTCCCACCCCCCGGGGGCGGGAGGCGGCGATGAGCAGTTCTTC
TRBJ2-7,few,TRBV10-3,TRBD1,CANSRQGANEQYF,TGTGCCAATTCGCGACAGGGGGCCAACGAGCAGTACTTC
TRBJ2-1,NA,TRBV10-3,NA,CAINKGLPNEQFF,TGTGCCATCAATAAGGGACTCCCCAATGAGCAGTTCTTC
TRBJ2-3,NA,TRBV29-1,NA,CSVEQGARADTQYF,TGCAGCGTAGAACAGGGTGCTAGGGCAGATACGCAGTATTTT
TRBJ2-3,NA,TRBV6-1,TRBD2,CASRGLAGSTDTQYF,TGTGCCAGCAGGGGACTAGCGGGAAGCACAGATACGCAGTATTTT
TRBJ2-2,NA,TRBV9,NA,CASSVGGNPSTGELFF,TGTGCCAGCAGCGTAGGTGGGAATCCCTCAACCGGGGAGCTGTTTTTT
TRBJ2-7,NA,TRBV11-2,TRBD1,CASSPGGSSYEQYF,TGTGCCAGCAGCCCAGGGGGTAGCAGCTACGAGCAGTACTTC
TRBJ2-7,NA,TRBV5-1,NA,CASSLAGREQYF,TGCGCCAGCAGCTTGGCAGGGCGCGAGCAGTACTTC